A selection of T cell receptor beta chains follows, all from one sample in a study of Graves' ophthalmopathy and Graves' hyperthyroidism. MiXCR, run by TCRdb on the multiplex PCR reads, gives a single entry per CDR3 protein. The sample consists of about 620,000 distinct CDR3 sequences, 20% to 25% of them appearing once. The source material was peripheral blood. These receptors came from a woman aged 18-30 years with stable Graves' hyperthyroidism. Some clones in this sample may be carry-over from other donors' samples. The CDR3 runs from the conserved cysteine through the conserved F or W. A D gene is named only where the DNA matches it firmly. For some rows the clone size is stated as once, few or many, or as a class when expanded; others skip it.

d_call | j_call | cdr3_length | clone_size | v_call | cdr3_nt | cdr3_aa
. | TRBJ1-1 | 14 | . | TRBV27 | TGTGCCACCACATCGGGGGGAGGTGGAACTGAAGCTTTCTTT | CATTSGGGGTEAFF
. | TRBJ2-4 | 14 | many | TRBV28 | TGTGCCTCAGGCGGGGTAGCAGCCAAAAACATTCAGTACTTC | CASGGVAAKNIQYF
. | TRBJ2-2 | 17 | few | TRBV6-5 | TGTGCCAGCAGTTCACCCCAGAGGGGAGACAACACCGGGGAGCTGTTTTTT | CASSSPQRGDNTGELFF
TRBD1 | TRBJ2-7 | 14 | many | TRBV2 | TGTGCCAGCAGGGGACAGGGGCCAGGGTACGAGCAGTACTTC | CASRGQGPGYEQYF
. | TRBJ1-1 | 13 | many | TRBV19 | TGTGCCAGTAGTATGACAGGCTCGGGTGAAGCTTTCTTT | CASSMTGSGEAFF
. | TRBJ1-6 | 15 | few | TRBV20-1 | TGCAGTGCCACCTCCGGTGGCTCCTATAATTCACCCCTCCACTTT | CSATSGGSYNSPLHF
TRBD1 | TRBJ1-5 | 15 | many | TRBV6-1 | TGTGCCAGCAGGGCATCCGGGACAGTCAATCAGCCCCAGCATTTT | CASRASGTVNQPQHF
. | TRBJ2-7 | 15 | many | TRBV27 | TGTGCCAGCAGACCGGACAATGGACGGCTATACGAGCAGTACTTC | CASRPDNGRLYEQYF
. | TRBJ2-7 | 14 | . | TRBV20-1 | TGCAGTGCCTCCGGTGACACTCGCTCCTACGAGCAGTACTTC | CSASGDTRSYEQYF
TRBD2 | TRBJ2-5 | 11 | few | TRBV28 | TGTGCCAGCAGTACTAGCGGGGCAGAGTACTTC | CASSTSGAEYF
TRBD1 | TRBJ1-1 | 14 | . | TRBV12-5 | TGTGCTAGTGGTTTGCCAGGGGGCTACACTGAAGCTTTCTTT | CASGLPGGYTEAFF
. | TRBJ1-2 | 13 | many | TRBV12-3/TRBV12-4 | TGTGCCAGCAGTTTGGGGGACAACTATGGCTACACCTTC | CASSLGDNYGYTF
. | TRBJ2-7 | 13 | many | TRBV6-1 | TGTGCCAGCAGAGGGGCGGGTACGGCCGAGCAGTACTTC | CASRGAGTAEQYF
. | TRBJ2-3 | 14 | few | TRBV7-9 | TGTGCCAGCAGCCCCGACCATAACACAGATACGCAGTATTTT | CASSPDHNTDTQYF
TRBD1 | TRBJ1-1 | 16 | once | TRBV6-1 | TGTGCCAGCAGTGAGGGAATACAGGGGTTGGACACTGAAGCTTTCTTT | CASSEGIQGLDTEAFF
. | TRBJ1-5 | 13 | . | TRBV19 | TGTGCCAGTACCAATACCGGCAATCAGCCCCAGCATTTT | CASTNTGNQPQHF
. | TRBJ2-5 | 13 | many | TRBV29-1 | TGCAGCGTTCTTCGGGCTAGGGGAGAGACCCAGTACTTC | CSVLRARGETQYF
. | TRBJ1-1 | 14 | . | TRBV20-1 | TGCAGTGCTATGAACCCCCAGGGAAGGGGTGAAGCTTTCTTT | CSAMNPQGRGEAFF
. | TRBJ1-1 | 14 | many | TRBV6-5 | TGTGCCAGCAGTTTCGTTTCCTTGAACACTGAAGCTTTCTTT | CASSFVSLNTEAFF
. | TRBJ2-5 | 16 | . | TRBV7-9 | TGTGCCGGCAGCGTTGGGGCAGGGCCTATCGGGGAGACCCAGTACTTC | CAGSVGAGPIGETQYF
. | TRBJ1-2 | 16 | . | TRBV12-3/TRBV12-4 | TGTGCCAGCAGTTCGCCTACGGGACGGTATAACTATGGCTACACCTTC | CASSSPTGRYNYGYTF
TRBD1 | TRBJ2-5 | 16 | . | TRBV10-3 | TGTGCCATCAGTGAGTCCGCAGGGGGTAGGGGAGAGACCCAGTACTTC | CAISESAGGRGETQYF
TRBD1 | TRBJ1-1 | 14 | . | TRBV2 | TGTGCCAGCAGACTACAGGGGGACGTAGGTGAAGCTTTCTTT | CASRLQGDVGEAFF
. | TRBJ2-7 | 15 | many | TRBV6-1 | TGTGCCAGCAGTGAACTGCGGGGCTCAGGCAGCGAGCAGTACTTC | CASSELRGSGSEQYF
. | TRBJ1-2 | 14 | many | TRBV29-1 | TGCAGCGTTCGACAGAACAGGGAGAGGGATGGCTACACCTTC | CSVRQNRERDGYTF
. | TRBJ1-1 | 10 | many | TRBV20-1 | TGCAGTGCTACCGGGACCGAAGCTTTCTTT | CSATGTEAFF
TRBD2 | TRBJ2-7 | 16 | many | TRBV7-9 | TGTGCCAGCAGCCTACCGCCGGGACTAGCGGGTTACGAGCAGTACTTC | CASSLPPGLAGYEQYF
. | TRBJ2-2 | 18 | many | TRBV6-1 | TGTGCCAGCAGGAATTCCAGGGGCGTCGGCGCGAACACCGGGGAGCTGTTTTTT | CASRNSRGVGANTGELFF
TRBD2 | TRBJ2-2 | 15 | once | TRBV20-1 | TGCAGTGCTCGGACTAGCGGGGGGGCAAGCGGGGAGCTGTTTTTT | CSARTSGGASGELFF
TRBD2 | TRBJ2-5 | 15 | many | TRBV4-1 | TGCGCCAGCAGCCAACAAGCGGGAGGGCAAGAGACCCAGTACTTC | CASSQQAGGQETQYF
. | TRBJ1-1 | 13 | . | TRBV7-9 | TGTGCCAGCAGCCCGGGGGGGTTGCCTGAAGCTTTCTTT | CASSPGGLPEAFF
. | TRBJ1-1 | 14 | many | TRBV12-3/TRBV12-4 | TGTGCCAGCAGTGCCGGGACTAGGGGAACTGAAGCTTTCTTT | CASSAGTRGTEAFF
. | TRBJ2-2 | 13 | . | TRBV2 | TGTGCCAGCCTAGGCCAGATCACCGGGGAGCTGTTTTTT | CASLGQITGELFF
. | TRBJ1-5 | 17 | . | TRBV28 | TGTGCCAGCCAGCGCACGGCAGTCAGACGAAGCAATCAGCCCCAGCATTTT | CASQRTAVRRSNQPQHF
TRBD2 | TRBJ2-5 | 15 | . | TRBV20-1 | TGCAGTGCTAGAGACCCGGGACTAGCGGGGGGCCGGAGGAGCTTC | CSARDPGLAGGRRSF
. | TRBJ2-7 | 14 | many | TRBV5-1 | TGCGCCAGCAGCTTTGGAGACAGGCACTACGAGCAGTACTTC | CASSFGDRHYEQYF
TRBD1 | TRBJ1-5 | 14 | many | TRBV11-2 | TGTGCCAGCAGCTCGGGACAGTCCGGTCAGCCCCAGCATTTT | CASSSGQSGQPQHF
. | TRBJ1-5 | 13 | . | TRBV6-1 | TGTGCCAGCAGTGAGCAACAGCATCAGCCCCAGCATTTT | CASSEQQHQPQHF
TRBD1 | TRBJ2-5 | 15 | many | TRBV30 | TGTGCCTGGAGTGGGGGACAGCCCCACGGAGAGACCCAGTACTTC | CAWSGGQPHGETQYF
. | TRBJ1-1 | 13 | many | TRBV6-1 | TGTGCCAGCACCTCAACCCGGAACACTGAAGCTTTCTTT | CASTSTRNTEAFF
. | TRBJ1-2 | 14 | . | TRBV12-3/TRBV12-4 | TGTGCCAGCAGCTCAGACATTTTTACGTATGGCTACACCTTC | CASSSDIFTYGYTF
. | TRBJ2-5 | 13 | many | TRBV4-1 | TGCGCCAGCAGCCAAGGGAGAATGCAGCCCAAGTACTTC | CASSQGRMQPKYF
. | TRBJ2-3 | 12 | many | TRBV6-1 | TGTGCCACCATGGACGTCACAGATACGCAGTATTTT | CATMDVTDTQYF
TRBD2 | TRBJ2-7 | 14 | many | TRBV9 | TGTGCCAGCAGCGAGGGACTAGGAGGGTACGAGCAGTACTTC | CASSEGLGGYEQYF
. | TRBJ1-2 | 12 | . | TRBV28 | TGTGCCAGCAGTCCCTTCGGGGATGGCTACACCTTC | CASSPFGDGYTF
. | TRBJ1-2 | 15 | few | TRBV5-1 | TGCGCCAGCAGCTTGAGGCAGTACTCTAACTATGGCTACACCTTC | CASSLRQYSNYGYTF
TRBD1 | TRBJ1-5 | 15 | . | TRBV28 | TGTGCCAGCAGGAAGACAGGGGCTCGCAATCAGCCCCAGCATTTT | CASRKTGARNQPQHF
. | TRBJ1-5 | 15 | . | TRBV6-1 | TGTGCCAGCAGCACGATAACCGGGGGGAATCAGCCCCAGCATTTT | CASSTITGGNQPQHF
TRBD1 | TRBJ1-2 | 13 | many | TRBV14 | TGTGCCAGCAGCCACACAGGGGGCTATGGCTACACCTTC | CASSHTGGYGYTF
TRBD1 | TRBJ2-7 | 15 | many | TRBV25-1 | TGTGCCAGCAGTGATCCCGGACAGGGTACCTACGAGCAGTACTTC | CASSDPGQGTYEQYF